The next 26 T cell receptor beta chains were all read from a single sample in a study of cytomegalovirus exposure and HLA in healthy donors. In the PCR, 60 Vbeta and 13 Jbeta primers were used. Clones were sequenced by immunoSEQ multiplex PCR, and TCRdb holds only the in-frame ones, with some missing. This sample carries approximately 150,000 clones, around 75% of them seen once, and the ten largest clones take less than 3.5%. Input material: PBMCs. Every receptor here comes from a woman aged 25 to 39 in good health and CMV-seronegative.

This chain uses TRBV30 with TRBJ1-5, with a possible D match to TRBD1 (6 bases). V lost 5 bases, J lost 5 bases, and 16 bases lay in between. This CDR3 contains 14 residues. CDR1 is GTSNPN, CDR2 SVGIG, per germline (reference sequence). CDR3 in amino acids: CAWGGRDGYQPQHF. DNA for the CDR3: TGTGCCTGGGGGGGCCGGGACGGATATCAGCCCCAGCATTTT.

The CDR3: CASSRPGTGLTQETQYF. The CDR3 nucleotides read TGTGCCAGCAGCAGACCGGGGACAGGGCTGACCCAAGAGACCCAGTACTTC. The rearrangement joins TRBV5-4 to TRBJ2-5; the match to TRBD1 covers 9 bases. Germline CDR1 reads SGHNT; CDR2 reads YYREEE (reference sequence). With V trimmed by 4 bases and J by 1 base, 11 bases remained unmatched. This CDR3 is built from 17 residues.

The chain has TRBV27 and TRBJ1-2; D uncertain. Germline V CDR1 and CDR2: MNHEY, SMNVEV (reference sequence). This CDR3 is built from 14 residues. With 3 bases removed from V and 0 bases from J, the gap between germline ends came to 8 bases. The CDR3 protein is CASSFSVANYGYTF. The CDR3 DNA follows: TGTGCCAGCAGTTTTAGCGTAGCTAACTATGGCTACACCTTC.

The chain is built from TRBV30 and TRBJ1-5; the D gene is possibly TRBD1 (5 bases). CDR1 is GTSNPN and CDR2 is SVGIG in the germline V gene (reference sequence). This CDR3 spans 14 amino acids. The V end was cut by 2 bases, the J end by 3 bases, with 11 bases between. CDR3 nucleotide sequence: TGTGCCTGGAGTCTTAACAGGCTCAATCAGCCCCAGCATTTT. Amino acids: CAWSLNRLNQPQHF.

V gene TRBV11-3 combines with J gene TRBJ2-1; 7 nucleotides match TRBD2. Germline CDR1 SGHNT, CDR2 YENEEA. The V gene end was trimmed by 5 bases and the J gene end by 2 bases; junction bases not matched to a gene: 6. This CDR3 is built from 15 residues. CDR3 amino acids: CASSLGGSAYNEQFF. The DNA of the CDR3 is TGTGCCAGCAGCCTGGGGGGGAGCGCCTACAATGAGCAGTTCTTC.

The chain is built from TRBV30 and TRBJ2-7; 10 nucleotides match TRBD2. CDR1 and CDR2 (germline): GTSNPN, SVGIG (reference sequence). With 0 bases clipped from V and 3 bases from J, the junction kept 2 bases outside the gene matches. This CDR3 spans 14 amino acids. CDR3 in amino acids: CAWSVGLAVYEQYF. CDR3 sequence (DNA): TGTGCCTGGAGTGTAGGACTAGCGGTCTACGAGCAGTACTTC.

The chain employs TRBV9 and TRBJ2-3; no clear D gene. This CDR3 is 15 amino acids long. Trimming took 5 bases from V and 6 from J, leaving 19 bases between them. Germline CDR1 reads SGDLS; CDR2 reads YYNGEE. CDR3 DNA sequence: TGTGCCAGCAGTCCTGGTGGCGGATTAACGGATACGCAGTATTTT. The encoded protein is CASSPGGGLTDTQYF.

The chain uses TRBV30 and TRBJ1-6; TRBD1 might be the D (6 bases). This CDR3 is built from 13 residues. In germline, CDR1 is GTSNPN, CDR2 SVGIG (reference sequence). The CDR3: CASRGTYNSPLHF. Here the CDR3 DNA reads TGTGCGTCCAGGGGTACCTATAATTCACCCCTCCACTTT.

CDR3 in amino acids: CASSPPEGVDYGYTF. For the CDR3, the DNA is TGTGCCAGCTCACCACCGGAAGGAGTGGACTATGGCTACACCTTC. This rearrangement joins TRBV18 to TRBJ1-2; no definite D call. The germline V and J ends were trimmed by 0 bases and 3 bases, with 11 bases remaining between them. The CDR3 loop spans 15 amino acids. Germline assignment: CDR1 KGHSH and CDR2 LQKENI. The full variable domain, its missing parts supplied by reference TRBV18 and TRBJ1-2, is NAGVMQNPRHLVRRRGQEARLRCSPMKGHSHVYWYRQLPEEGLKFMVYLQKENIIDESGMPKERFSAEFPKEGPSILRIQQVVRGDSAAYFCASSPPEGVDYGYTFGSGTRLTVV.

V is TRBV4-1 and J is TRBJ2-4, with TRBD2 identical over 7 bases. This CDR3 region has 16 residues. Looked up from germline, CDR1 is MGHRA and CDR2 is YSYEKL. V lost 1 base, J lost 8 bases, and 11 bases stayed unmatched. The chain's CDR3 is CASSQGVAGEVYIQYF. The CDR3 DNA is TGCGCCAGCAGCCAAGGCGTCGCGGGAGAGGTATACATTCAGTACTTC.

The chain is built from TRBV19 and TRBJ2-3, with D perhaps TRBD1 (5 bases). CDR1 LNHDA and CDR2 SQIVND come from the germline V gene (reference sequence). Between the trimmed V and J ends, which lost 1 base and 10 bases, there was a span of 12 bases. CDR3 length: 13 amino acids. The CDR3 loop reads CASSIVFRQSQYF. The DNA for the CDR3 is TGTGCCAGTAGTATAGTATTTCGACAGTCGCAGTATTTT.

The chain employs TRBV7-9 and TRBJ1-5, with TRBD1 matching over 9 bases. Trimming removed 5 bases from V and 1 base from J; junction bases left unmatched: 3. This CDR3 is 15 amino acids long. Germline V gene lookup returns CDR1 SEHNR and CDR2 FQNEAQ (reference sequence). The CDR3 nucleotides are TGTGCCAGCAGCCCACAGGGGGCGAGCAATCAGCCCCAGCATTTT. Protein: CASSPQGASNQPQHF.

V gene TRBV28 combines with J gene TRBJ1-5; no firm D call. This CDR3 has 16 amino acids. Per the germline V gene, CDR1 is MDHEN and CDR2 is SYDVKM. Between the trimmed V and J ends, which lost 2 bases and 4 bases, there was a span of 15 bases. CDR3 DNA: TGTGCCAGCAGTTTAGATACGGGAGTCTGGAATCAGCCCCAGCATTTT. It specifies CASSLDTGVWNQPQHF. The full variable domain, with the rest looked up from reference TRBV28 and TRBJ1-5, is DVKVTQSSRYLVKRTGEKVFLECVQDMDHENMFWYRQDPGLGLRLIYFSYDVKMKEKGDIPEGYSVSREKKERFSLILESASTNQTSMYLCASSLDTGVWNQPQHFGDGTRLSIL.

This chain connects TRBV7-8 to TRBJ2-7; D unresolved. The V and J ends lost 7 bases and 0 bases respectively, with 7 bases between them. The CDR3 runs 12 residues. The germline gives CDR1 SGHVS, CDR2 FQNEAQ. The CDR3 region has the DNA TGTGCCAGCACCTCGTCCTCCTACGAGCAGTACTTC. Its translation: CASTSSSYEQYF. Based on the CDR3 plus reference TRBV7-8 and TRBJ2-7, the full variable domain is GAGVSQSPRYKVAKRGQDVALRCDPISGHVSLFWYQQALGQGPEFLTYFQNEAQLDKSGLPSDRFFAERPEGSVSTLKIQRTQQEDSAVYLCASTSSSYEQYFGPGTRLTVT.

V usage is TRBV5-4 and J usage is TRBJ1-1; 8 positions match TRBD1. The germline V gene has CDR1 SGHNT and CDR2 YYREEE (reference sequence). J lost 4 bases, V lost 1 base, and 12 bases had no gene match. The CDR3 is 17 amino acids. CDR3 residues: CASSLWAGGSVGTEAFF. CDR3 DNA: TGTGCCAGCAGCTTGTGGGCAGGGGGCTCTGTGGGCACTGAAGCTTTCTTT.

This sequence joins TRBV30 and TRBJ2-2; 10 nucleotides match TRBD1. V gave up 2 bases and J gave up 3 bases; unmatched junction bases: 6. From germline, CDR1 is GTSNPN and CDR2 SVGIG (reference sequence). The CDR3 consists of 16 residues. CDR3 loop: CAWSPPGTGDTGELFF. The CDR3 coding sequence is TGTGCCTGGAGTCCCCCGGGGACAGGGGACACCGGGGAGCTGTTTTTT.

This clone was seen a handful of times. V and J are TRBV15 and TRBJ1-2; unclear D gene. CDR1 is LNHNV and CDR2 is YYDKDF in the germline V gene (reference sequence). This CDR3 spans 14 amino acids. V lost 1 base and J 4 bases, leaving 10 bases between the germline ends. For the CDR3, the DNA is TGTGCCACCAGCAGAGTGGAGGCCTTCTATGGCTACACCTTC. Translation gives CATSRVEAFYGYTF.

As DNA, the CDR3 is TGCAGCGCCCAAGGCGGGGGCACGGAAGCTAATGAAAAACTGTTTTTT. The encoded protein is CSAQGGGTEANEKLFF. The V call is TRBV29-1, the J call TRBJ1-4; possibly TRBD1 for D (6 bases). Germline values: CDR1 SQVTM, CDR2 ANQGSEA. The CDR3 is 16 amino acids. V was shortened by 7 bases and J by 3 bases, with 21 bases between the two germline ends.

In this sample, this clone turned up a few times. The rearrangement joins TRBV10-3 to TRBJ2-1, with 8 bases identical to TRBD1. Unmatched junction bases numbered 6, after V lost 4 bases and J lost 10 bases. This CDR3 has 13 residues. Germline V gene lookup returns CDR1 ENHRY and CDR2 SYGVKD. CDR3 DNA sequence: TGTGCCATCAGTGCGGACAGGGCTGGGGAGCAGTTCTTC. This gives the protein CAISADRAGEQFF.

This sequence joins TRBV5-1 and TRBJ2-7; 10 bases match TRBD1. V lost 4 bases to trimming and J lost 5 bases; unmatched junction nucleotides: 6. CDR1 and CDR2 from the germline V gene are SGHRS and YFSETQ. CDR3 length equals 14 residues. The CDR3 here is CASSPRDRGHEQYF. In nucleotides, the CDR3 is TGCGCCAGCAGCCCCCGGGACAGGGGCCACGAGCAGTACTTC.

The rearrangement uses TRBV6-1 and TRBJ2-2; TRBD1 is a possible D gene (6 bases). This CDR3 is 14 amino acids long. Per germline, CDR1 MNHNS and CDR2 SASEGT. Trimming pared 6 bases from V and 0 bases from J, leaving 8 bases between. CDR3 residues: CASRRTANTGELFF. The CDR3, as DNA: TGTGCCAGCAGGCGGACAGCGAACACCGGGGAGCTGTTTTTT.

The rearrangement joins TRBV11-2 to TRBJ2-2; 9 bases agree with TRBD1. This CDR3 is 16 amino acids long. J was trimmed by 5 bases and V by 5 bases; bases with no gene match: 9. The germline CDR1 and CDR2 sequences are SGHAT and FQNNGV. The CDR3 loop is CASSLSGTGRTGELFF. The CDR3 DNA is TGTGCCAGCAGCCTATCCGGGACAGGGCGTACCGGGGAGCTGTTTTTT. The variable domain in full, completed from reference TRBV11-2 and TRBJ2-2, reads EAGVAQSPRYKIIEKRQSVAFWCNPISGHATLYWYQQILGQGPKLLIQFQNNGVVDDSQLPKDRFSAERLKGVDSTLKIQPAKLEDSAVYLCASSLSGTGRTGELFFGEGSRLTVL.

In DNA form, the CDR3 reads TGTGCCAGCAGATCCCTCCCGGGGGACCCGAATGAAAAACTGTTTTTT. This sequence encodes CASRSLPGDPNEKLFF. The chain uses TRBV2 and TRBJ1-4, with a possible D match to TRBD1 (5 bases). The CDR3 is 16 residues long. CDR1 and CDR2 from the germline V gene are SNHLY and FYNNEI. V lost 6 bases to trimming and J lost 5 bases, with 19 bases between them.

A note on this clone: One junction end disagrees with the germline gene, perhaps due to a read error. The V gene is TRBV7-9, the J gene TRBJ2-2; 7 nucleotides agree with TRBD1. Germline lookup yields CDR1 SEHNR and CDR2 FQNEAQ (reference sequence). The CDR3 consists of 15 residues. CDR3 sequence (DNA): TGTTCCAGCAGCTCTAGGGACAGTGGCACCGGGGAGCTGTTTTTT. It specifies CSSSSRDSGTGELFF.

The chain has TRBV7-2 and TRBJ1-2; TRBD1 might be the D (6 bases). V was clipped by 1 base and J by 4 bases, with 13 bases between them. This CDR3 region has 15 residues. The germline V gene encodes CDR1 SGHTA and CDR2 FQGNSA. The CDR3 reads CASSLVTGSGYGYTF. For the CDR3, the DNA is TGTGCCAGCAGCTTAGTAACAGGGTCGGGCTATGGCTACACCTTC.

This chain joins TRBV27 and TRBJ2-5; 12 nucleotides agree with TRBD2. V shed 8 bases, J shed 1 base, and the junction held 2 bases outside the gene matches. CDR1 and CDR2 (germline): MNHEY, SMNVEV (reference sequence). The CDR3 runs to 14 residues. Here the CDR3 DNA reads TGTGCCAGCGGGGGACTAGCGGGCCAAGAGACCCAGTACTTC. It translates to CASGGLAGQETQYF.